The entry below gives a single T cell receptor (beta chain) sequence along with its context. The data were taken from a study of control samples from healthy donors and cancer patients. V was trimmed by 12 bases and J by 5 bases, leaving 13 bases between them. The CDR3 sequence is 13 residues long. Looked up from germline, CDR1 is KGHDR and CDR2 is SFDVKD. Method: immunoSEQ multiplex PCR; TCRdb's copy keeps in-frame clones and lacks some. The table has 120,000 or so clones, around 87% seen once; the top ten hold 7% to 10%. This TCR came from a man aged 35 to 55 in good health. The sample taken for sequencing was blood. The chain carries TRBV24-1 and TRBJ1-6, with D perhaps TRBD1 (6 bases). CDR3 in amino acids: CAARGDDNSPLHF. CDR3 DNA: TGTGCCGCAAGGGGGGACGATAATTCACCCCTCCACTTT.